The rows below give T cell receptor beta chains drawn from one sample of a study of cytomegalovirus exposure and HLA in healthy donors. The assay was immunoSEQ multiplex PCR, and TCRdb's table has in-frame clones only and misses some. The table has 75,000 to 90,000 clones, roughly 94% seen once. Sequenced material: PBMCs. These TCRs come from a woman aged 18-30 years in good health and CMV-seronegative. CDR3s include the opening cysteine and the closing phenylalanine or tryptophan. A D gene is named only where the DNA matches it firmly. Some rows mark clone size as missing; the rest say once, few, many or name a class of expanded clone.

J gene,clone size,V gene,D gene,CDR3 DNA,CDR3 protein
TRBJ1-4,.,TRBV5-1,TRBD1,TGCGCCAGCAGCCCCGGGACAGGAGGTGTGGCTAATGAAAAACTGTTTTTT,CASSPGTGGVANEKLFF
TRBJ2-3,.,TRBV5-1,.,TGCGCCAGCAGCTATGCTGGGCCCCCTAGCACAGATACGCAGTATTTT,CASSYAGPPSTDTQYF
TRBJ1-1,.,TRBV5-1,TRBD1,TGCGCCAGCAGCTTGTCGGCCCGGACAGGGACTGAAGCTTTCTTT,CASSLSARTGTEAFF
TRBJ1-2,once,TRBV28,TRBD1,TGTGCCAGCAGTTCGGTCGGGACAGGGGGCTGGGGCTACACCTTC,CASSSVGTGGWGYTF
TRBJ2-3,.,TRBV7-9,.,TGTGCCAGCAGCATTAGCGTCGTCAGCACAGATACGCAGTATTTT,CASSISVVSTDTQYF
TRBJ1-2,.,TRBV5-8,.,TGTGCCAGCAGTTCCCGGGGTACGGGGAACTATGGCTACACCTTC,CASSSRGTGNYGYTF
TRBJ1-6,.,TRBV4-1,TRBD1,TGCGCCAGCAGCCAAGGACAGGGCGACCGGTCTAATTCACCCCTCCACTTT,CASSQGQGDRSNSPLHF
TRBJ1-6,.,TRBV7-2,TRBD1,TGTGCCAGCAGCTGGGGGACAGGGAGCGATAATTCACCCCTCCACTTT,CASSWGTGSDNSPLHF
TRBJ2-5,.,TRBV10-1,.,TGCGCCAGCAGTGAGGGATATGCGGCGGGAAGTTTAGAGACCCAGTACTTC,CASSEGYAAGSLETQYF
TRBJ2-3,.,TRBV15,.,TGTGCCACCAGCAAACGGGTTGAACGGCGGGTCCCTAGCACAGATACGCAGTATTTT,CATSKRVERRVPSTDTQYF
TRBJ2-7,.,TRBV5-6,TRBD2,TGTGCCAGCAGCTCTGGACTAGCCCGCTACGAGCAGTACTTC,CASSSGLARYEQYF
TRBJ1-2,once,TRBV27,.,TGTGCCAGCAGCCCCACCCCCCCCGGGGATTGGGGCTATGGCTACACCTTC,CASSPTPPGDWGYGYTF
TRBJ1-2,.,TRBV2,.,TGTGCCAGCTCGGGGGAAATGGACTATGGCTACACCTTC,CASSGEMDYGYTF
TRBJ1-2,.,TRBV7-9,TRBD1,TGTGCCAGCAGCAGAGGGACAGGCCCCGACTATGGCTACACCTTC,CASSRGTGPDYGYTF
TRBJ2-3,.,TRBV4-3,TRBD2,TGCGCCAGCAGCCACCTCGGGAGGGATACGCAGTATTTT,CASSHLGRDTQYF
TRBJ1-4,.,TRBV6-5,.,TGTGCCAGCAGCCGAACTAATGAAAAACTGTTTTTT,CASSRTNEKLFF
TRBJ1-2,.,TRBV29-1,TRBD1,TGCAGCGTCTCCGGGACAGCTAACTATGGCTACACCTTC,CSVSGTANYGYTF
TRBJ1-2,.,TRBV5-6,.,TGTGCCAGCAGCTCTTACTATGGCTACACCTTC,CASSSYYGYTF
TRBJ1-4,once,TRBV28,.,TGTGCCAGCAGTTTACAGGGCTCGGATGAAAAACTGTTTTTT,CASSLQGSDEKLFF
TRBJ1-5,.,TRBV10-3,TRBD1,TGTGCCTCCCTCCAGGGGGCTGTTCAGCCCCAGCATTTT,CASLQGAVQPQHF
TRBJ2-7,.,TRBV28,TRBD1,TGTGCCAGCACGATACTGACAGGGGGTGCGAGCGAGCAGTACTTC,CASTILTGGASEQYF
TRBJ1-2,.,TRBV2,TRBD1,TGTGCCAGCAGGGCGACAGGGTCCCTTTATGGCTACACCTTC,CASRATGSLYGYTF
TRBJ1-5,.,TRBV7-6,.,TGTGCCAGCAGCTTAGAGGGAGATAGCAATCAGCCCCAGCATTTT,CASSLEGDSNQPQHF
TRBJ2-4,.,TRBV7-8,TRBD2,TGTGCCAGCACCCCGACCCTAGCGGGGGGGAAAAACATTCAGTACTTC,CASTPTLAGGKNIQYF
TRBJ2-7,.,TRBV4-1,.,TGCGCCAGCAGCCAAGGGACATCCCAGTGGGAGCAGTACTTC,CASSQGTSQWEQYF
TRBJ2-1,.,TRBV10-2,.,TGCGCCAGCAGCCGGACAGCCTCCTACAATGAGCAGTTCTTC,CASSRTASYNEQFF
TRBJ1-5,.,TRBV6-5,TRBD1,TGTGCCAGCAGCCTAGGACAGGGGAATCAGCCCCAGCATTTT,CASSLGQGNQPQHF
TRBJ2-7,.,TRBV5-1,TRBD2,TGCGCCAGCAGCTTCCAACTAGCGGGAGACGAGCAGTACTTC,CASSFQLAGDEQYF
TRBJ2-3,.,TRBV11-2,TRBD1,TGTGCCAGCAGCTCCGGGACAGGGGATAGAGATACGCAGTATTTT,CASSSGTGDRDTQYF
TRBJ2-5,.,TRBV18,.,TGTGCCAGTAACCGCGGCGATGAGACCCAGTACTTC,CASNRGDETQYF
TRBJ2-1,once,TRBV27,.,TGTGCCAGCAGTTTATCTGGGGCCAATGAGCAGTTCTTC,CASSLSGANEQFF
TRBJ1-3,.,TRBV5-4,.,TGTGCCAGCAGCTTGGAAAACAGGGCTGGAAACACCATATATTTT,CASSLENRAGNTIYF
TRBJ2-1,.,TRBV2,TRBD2,TGTGCCAGCAGCGAGCGCCATGGAGCGGGAGATGAGCAGTTCTTC,CASSERHGAGDEQFF
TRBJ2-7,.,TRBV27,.,TGTGCCAGCAGTTTATTCAGGGGCTACGAGCAGTACTTC,CASSLFRGYEQYF
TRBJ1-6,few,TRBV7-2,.,TGTGCCAGCAGCGGGGCGGTCTCGAGAGGTTCACCCCTCCACTTT,CASSGAVSRGSPLHF
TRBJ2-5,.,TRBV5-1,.,TGCGCCAGCAGCTTGGATGCTAGCTGGGAGACCCAGTACTTC,CASSLDASWETQYF
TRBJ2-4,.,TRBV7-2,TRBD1,TGTGCCAGCAGCCGCCCCGGGACAGGGGGCCCATGGGCCAAAAACATTCAGTACTTC,CASSRPGTGGPWAKNIQYF
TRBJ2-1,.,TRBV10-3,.,TGTGCCATCAGTGAGACAATCAATGAGCAGTTCTTC,CAISETINEQFF
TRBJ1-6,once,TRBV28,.,TGTGCCAGCAGTCGAATCAGGTCGAGTCATTCACCCCTCCACTTT,CASSRIRSSHSPLHF
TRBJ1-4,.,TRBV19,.,TGTGCCAGTAGTCTGGAGAGGAGACGAAATGAAAAACTGTTTTTT,CASSLERRRNEKLFF
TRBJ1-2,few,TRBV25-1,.,TGTGCCAGCAGTGAATACGGTGGCTACACCTTC,CASSEYGGYTF
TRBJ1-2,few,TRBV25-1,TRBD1,TGTGCCAGCACCCCTGGACAGGGCCATGGCTACACCTTC,CASTPGQGHGYTF
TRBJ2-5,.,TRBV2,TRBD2,TGTGCCAGCAGCGAACTCCAGCGGGGTTACCAAGAGACCCAGTACTTC,CASSELQRGYQETQYF
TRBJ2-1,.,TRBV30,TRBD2,TGTGCCTGGGCGGGAGTTGGGTACAATGAGCAGTTCTTC,CAWAGVGYNEQFF
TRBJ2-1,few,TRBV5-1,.,TGCGCCAGCAGCTTGGATTTAAACAATGAGCAGTTCTTC,CASSLDLNNEQFF
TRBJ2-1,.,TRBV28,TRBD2,TGTGCCAGCACTCAGCGGGAGGGCTTCGGGTTTAATGAGCAGTTCTTC,CASTQREGFGFNEQFF
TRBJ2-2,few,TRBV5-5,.,TGTGCCAGCAGCTTGGGGACAACGAACACCGGGGAGCTGTTTTTT,CASSLGTTNTGELFF
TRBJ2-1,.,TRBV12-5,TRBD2,TGTGCTAGTGGGTTGAGGGGACTAGCGACCACCCACAATGAGCAGTTCTTC,CASGLRGLATTHNEQFF
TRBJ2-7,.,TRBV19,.,TGTGCCAGTAGTAAACACAGTTCCTACGAGCAGTACTTC,CASSKHSSYEQYF
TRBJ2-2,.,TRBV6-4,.,TGTGCCAGCAGTGCGTACAGGGCTACCGGGGAGCTGTTTTTT,CASSAYRATGELFF
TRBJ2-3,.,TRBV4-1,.,TGCGCCAGCAGCCAAGATGCACGGGTGCTTACGCAGTATTTT,CASSQDARVLTQYF
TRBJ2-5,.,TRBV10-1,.,TGCGCCAGCAGTGAACTGACTAGTATGGAGACCCAGTACTTC,CASSELTSMETQYF
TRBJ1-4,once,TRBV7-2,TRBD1,TGTGCCAGCAGCGTACAGACAGGGACGGGTGAAAAACTGTTTTTT,CASSVQTGTGEKLFF
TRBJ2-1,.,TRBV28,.,TGTGCCAGCAGCAACCGTCGGGAGTGGCGGGGTGTCACTAATGAGCAGTTCTTC,CASSNRREWRGVTNEQFF
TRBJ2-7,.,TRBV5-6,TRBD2,TGTGCCAGCAGCTCCTTAGCGGGGAGCTCCTACGAGCAGTACTTC,CASSSLAGSSYEQYF
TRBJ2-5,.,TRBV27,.,TGTGCCAGCAGTTCAACAGGGAGAGAGACCCAGTACTTC,CASSSTGRETQYF